A single sample is the source of the 32 T cell receptor beta chains below, sequenced in a study of T cell changes during pregnancy in multiple sclerosis. Sequencing was performed with immunoSEQ multiplex PCR; in TCRdb, only in-frame clones are kept and a portion is missing. The sample lists 15,000 to 25,000 clones; about nine tenths were seen once. Sequences were derived from CD8+ T cells from peripheral blood mononuclear cells, sampled in the third trimester of pregnancy. The receptors originated from a female donor in good health, enrolled as a control in a pregnancy study.

The genes are TRBV7-9 and TRBJ1-1; 7 bases map to TRBD1. Germline assignment: CDR1 SEHNR and CDR2 FQNEAQ (reference sequence). This CDR3 has 14 residues. V lost 6 bases, J lost 5 bases, and 9 bases stayed unmatched. The CDR3 coding sequence is TGTGCCAGCAGACCGGACAGGCTGTGGACTGAAGCTTTCTTT. Encoded protein: CASRPDRLWTEAFF.

The V and J genes are TRBV7-6 and TRBJ1-4; D unresolved. Trimming removed 3 bases at V and 2 bases at J, with 13 bases between. This CDR3 comprises 16 residues. Per germline, CDR1 SGHVS and CDR2 FNYEAQ. The CDR3 protein is CASSFQEAGTNEKLFF. Written as DNA, the CDR3 is TGTGCCAGCAGCTTTCAAGAGGCTGGGACTAATGAAAAACTGTTTTTT.

This clone appeared once. The V and J genes are TRBV30 and TRBJ1-4, with TRBD1 identical over 7 bases. From germline, CDR1 is GTSNPN and CDR2 SVGIG (reference sequence). The CDR3 is made up of 15 amino acids. With 7 bases clipped from V and 0 bases from J, the junction kept 8 bases outside the gene matches. For the CDR3, the DNA is TGTGCCTCGGAGACGACAGGGACAACTAATGAAAAACTGTTTTTT. Translated, it gives CASETTGTTNEKLFF. Based on the CDR3 plus reference TRBV30 and TRBJ1-4, the full variable domain is SQTIHQWPATLVQPVGSPLSLECTVEGTSNPNLYWYRQAAGRGLQLLFYSVGIGQISSEVPQNLSASRPQDRQFILSSKKLLLSDSGFYLCASETTGTTNEKLFFGSGTQLSVL.

The chain uses TRBV11-3 and TRBJ2-1, with 12 bases aligning to TRBD2. Germline trimming cut 5 bases from V and 7 bases from J; bases unmatched to any gene: 9. From germline, CDR1 is SGHNT and CDR2 YENEEA. This CDR3 is 16 amino acids long. The CDR3 spells CASSQGRLAGENEQFF. CDR3 bases: TGTGCCAGCAGCCAAGGGAGACTAGCGGGGGAAAATGAGCAGTTCTTC.

This clone was picked up one time. J is TRBJ2-5 and V is TRBV4-1, with 10 bases identical to TRBD1. After removal of 2 bases from V and 4 bases from J, the junction contained 7 bases not matched to a gene. This CDR3 comprises 16 residues. Germline assignment: CDR1 MGHRA and CDR2 YSYEKL. In nucleotides, the CDR3 is TGCGCCAGCAGCCAACGGGGACAGGGGAGTTTAGAGACCCAGTACTTC. Translation gives CASSQRGQGSLETQYF.

A single count supports this clone. The rearrangement joins TRBV5-1 to TRBJ2-3; D is perhaps TRBD2 (6 bases). This CDR3 has 14 residues. Per the germline V gene, CDR1 is SGHRS and CDR2 is YFSETQ. With 4 bases removed from V and 2 bases from J, the gap between germline ends came to 11 bases. The CDR3: CASSTGLNTDTQYF. DNA of the CDR3: TGCGCCAGCAGCACCGGACTAAACACAGATACGCAGTATTTT.

The chain joins TRBV9 to TRBJ1-3; 7 bases agree with TRBD1. This CDR3 is built from 15 residues. From germline, CDR1 is SGDLS and CDR2 YYNGEE. The trim removed 4 bases at V and 4 bases at J, leaving 8 bases unmatched. CDR3 residues: CASSPSGGFGNTIYF. DNA of the CDR3: TGTGCCAGCAGCCCATCAGGGGGGTTCGGAAACACCATATATTTT.

The V and J genes are TRBV7-6 and TRBJ1-5; TRBD1 is a possible D gene (6 bases). V gave up 3 bases and J gave up 4 bases, with 7 bases separating them. CDR1 is SGHVS, CDR2 FNYEAQ, per germline. The CDR3 length is 13 residues. CDR3 DNA sequence: TGTGCCAGCAGCTTCGGGACAAATCAGCCCCAGCATTTT. It specifies CASSFGTNQPQHF.

The J gene is TRBJ2-7, the V gene TRBV4-2, with 11 positions matching TRBD2. This CDR3 region has 16 residues. Germline V CDR1 and CDR2: LGHNA, YNFKEQ. After removal of 0 bases from V and 4 bases from J, the junction contained 5 bases not matched to a gene. CDR3 sequence: CASSQEMLAGGYEQYF. As DNA, the CDR3 is TGTGCCAGCAGCCAAGAGATGCTAGCGGGGGGATACGAGCAGTACTTC.

V is TRBV4-3 and J is TRBJ2-1; 7 bases map to TRBD2. This CDR3 contains 14 residues. Germline V CDR1 and CDR2: LGHNA, YSLEER. V gave up 0 bases and J gave up 9 bases; unmatched junction bases: 5. The DNA of the CDR3 is TGCGCCAGCAGCCAAGAGGGAGGGGTCGGTGAGCAGTTCTTC. This codes for CASSQEGGVGEQFF.

The chain couples TRBV7-2 to TRBJ2-7, with TRBD1 as a possible D gene (5 bases). This CDR3 region has 14 residues. Trimming pared 1 base from V and 7 bases from J, leaving 14 bases between. CDR1 and CDR2 (germline): SGHTA, FQGNSA. In DNA, the CDR3 is TGTGCCAGCAGCTTAGGGGTCGAAGGGGTTGAGCAGTACTTC. This encodes CASSLGVEGVEQYF.

This chain links TRBV27 with TRBJ2-3, with D possibly matching TRBD2 (5 bases). Trimming took off 3 bases at V and 2 bases at J, with 15 bases between the two ends. CDR3 length: 16 amino acids. Germline V CDR1 and CDR2: MNHEY, SMNVEV (reference sequence). The CDR3 sequence: CASSFRGIGVTDTQYF. CDR3 nucleotides: TGTGCCAGCAGTTTCAGAGGGATTGGGGTCACAGATACGCAGTATTTT.

The rearrangement uses TRBV7-9 and TRBJ2-1, with D perhaps matching TRBD2 (5 bases). The CDR3 covers 13 residues. V was clipped by 3 bases and J by 9 bases, with 12 bases between them. CDR1 and CDR2 from the germline V gene are SEHNR and FQNEAQ (reference sequence). CDR3 in amino acids: CASSLVGSSEQFF. The CDR3 DNA reads as TGTGCCAGCAGCTTGGTAGGGAGCAGTGAGCAGTTCTTC.

The V and J genes are TRBV27 and TRBJ1-6, with a possible D match to TRBD1 (5 bases). CDR1 and CDR2 from the germline V gene are MNHEY and SMNVEV (reference sequence). This CDR3 is 14 amino acids long. Trimming pared 3 bases from V and 5 bases from J, leaving 8 bases between. The chain's CDR3 is CASSFGADNSPLHF. In nucleotides, the CDR3 is TGTGCCAGCAGTTTTGGGGCAGATAATTCACCCCTCCACTTT.

This chain links TRBV7-9 with TRBJ2-2; D gene uncertain. This CDR3 contains 17 residues. The V and J ends lost 1 base and 4 bases respectively, with 16 bases between them. The V gene's germline CDR1 is SEHNR and CDR2 FQNEAQ (reference sequence). The CDR3, as DNA: TGTGCCAGCAGCTTAGGGAACACGGAGTTCGGCACCGGGGAGCTGTTTTTT. It is translated as CASSLGNTEFGTGELFF.

The genes are TRBV6-5 and TRBJ2-3; a weak D match, TRBD2 (5 bases). V lost 4 bases and J lost 3, with 11 bases in between. CDR1 is MNHEY, CDR2 SVGAGI, per germline. The CDR3 runs 14 residues. CDR3 sequence (DNA): TGTGCCAGCAGTTCGGAGGTTTGGACAGATACGCAGTATTTT. Protein product: CASSSEVWTDTQYF.

This clone was recorded only once. J is TRBJ2-7 and V is TRBV30; D not certain. Per germline, CDR1 GTSNPN and CDR2 SVGIG (reference sequence). This CDR3 spans 11 amino acids. Between the trimmed V and J ends, which lost 3 bases and 7 bases, there was a span of 10 bases. CDR3 nucleotide sequence: TGTGCCTGGAGGGTTAGCCGGGAGCAGTACTTC. Its protein product is CAWRVSREQYF.

The chain carries TRBV6-6 and TRBJ2-7; D perhaps matches TRBD2 (6 bases). There are 14 residues in the CDR3. Trimming removed 2 bases from V and 4 bases from J, with 12 bases in between. Germline V CDR1 and CDR2: MNHNY, SVGAGI (reference sequence). This CDR3 is CASSYGEDGYEQYF. The CDR3 DNA sequence: TGTGCCAGCAGTTACGGGGAGGACGGTTACGAGCAGTACTTC.

The V gene is TRBV4-3, the J gene TRBJ1-2, with D unclear. Germline CDR1 and CDR2: LGHNA and YSLEER. The CDR3 extends over 13 amino acids. Trimming stripped 0 bases from V and 8 bases from J, with 10 bases between. The CDR3 sequence is CASSQDRGFGYTF. The CDR3 nucleotides read TGCGCCAGCAGCCAAGATCGAGGGTTCGGCTACACCTTC.

The V call is TRBV6-6, the J call TRBJ2-5, with D possibly being TRBD1 (5 bases). The CDR3 spans 14 residues. Trimming removed 0 bases at V and 1 base at J, with 6 bases between. Germline assignment: CDR1 MNHNY and CDR2 SVGAGI (reference sequence). The CDR3 sequence is CASSYSGVQETQYF. The DNA for the CDR3 is TGTGCCAGCAGTTACTCAGGGGTCCAAGAGACCCAGTACTTC.

The V call is TRBV19, the J call TRBJ1-1; tentative D call: TRBD1 (5 bases). In germline, CDR1 is LNHDA, CDR2 SQIVND (reference sequence). The CDR3 covers 13 residues. Trimming took 6 bases from V and 5 from J, leaving 13 bases between them. As DNA, the CDR3 is TGTGCCAGTAGGGCGGGGGGAGGTACTGAAGCTTTCTTT. This sequence encodes CASRAGGGTEAFF.

The V call is TRBV10-3, the J call TRBJ1-1, with D tentatively TRBD1 (5 bases). Between the trimmed V and J ends, which lost 3 bases and 1 base, there was a span of 9 bases. The CDR3 contains 14 residues. Per the germline V gene, CDR1 is ENHRY and CDR2 is SYGVKD. The DNA of the CDR3 is TGTGCCATCAGTGACCTGACAGAGAACACTGAAGCTTTCTTT. It is translated as CAISDLTENTEAFF.

This chain joins TRBV7-9 and TRBJ1-2; weak D call: TRBD1 (5 bases). Germline V gene data show CDR1 as SEHNR and CDR2 as FQNEAQ (reference sequence). This CDR3 has 12 residues. V was pared by 4 bases and J by 7 bases, with 10 bases between. The CDR3 coding sequence is TGTGCCAGCAGCTCAAGCGGGGGTGGCTACACCTTC. Translation gives CASSSSGGGYTF. Looking up the rest from reference TRBV7-9 and TRBJ1-2 gives the full variable domain: DTGVSQNPRHKITKRGQNVTFRCDPISEHNRLYWYRQTLGQGPEFLTYFQNEAQLEKSRLLSDRFSAERPKGSFSTLEIQRTEQGDSAMYLCASSSSGGGYTFGSGTRLTVV.

J is TRBJ1-5 and V is TRBV6-1, with TRBD1 matching 11 bases. Trimming cost V 1 base and J 3 bases; bases outside gene matches: 11. This CDR3 has 19 amino acids. Germline CDR1 MNHNS, CDR2 SASEGT. CDR3 loop: CASSEVTMRTGGSNQPQHF. The CDR3 DNA reads TGTGCCAGCAGTGAAGTCACAATGCGGACAGGGGGCTCCAATCAGCCCCAGCATTTT.

V is TRBV19 and J is TRBJ2-3; 10 bases fit TRBD1. After removal of 3 bases from V and 3 bases from J, the junction contained 6 bases not matched to a gene. Looked up from germline, CDR1 is LNHDA and CDR2 is SQIVND (reference sequence). The CDR3 covers 16 residues. CDR3 nucleotide sequence: TGTGCCAGTAGTATTCGGACAGGGGGGGATACAGATACGCAGTATTTT. As protein: CASSIRTGGDTDTQYF.

This chain connects TRBV7-6 to TRBJ1-5, with D perhaps TRBD1 (5 bases). V was pared by 0 bases and J by 4 bases, with 16 bases between. The CDR3 extends over 17 amino acids. Germline-derived CDR1 and CDR2 are SGHVS and FNYEAQ. The CDR3 DNA reads TGTGCCAGCAGCTTAGCGTCCGGAATCCGGGGGAATCAGCCCCAGCATTTT. Protein: CASSLASGIRGNQPQHF.

This clone was seen a few times. The gene calls are TRBV9 and TRBJ1-1, with D unclear. With 0 bases removed from V and 4 bases from J, the gap between germline ends came to 7 bases. The CDR3 contains 13 residues. Germline V lookup: CDR1 SGDLS, CDR2 YYNGEE. The CDR3 region has the DNA TGTGCCAGCAGCGTAGGTATCGGCACTGAAGCTTTCTTT. Protein product: CASSVGIGTEAFF.

This clone is medium-sized by share. This chain links TRBV5-6 with TRBJ1-4; D is possibly TRBD1 (6 bases). The CDR3 runs to 15 residues. Germline V gives CDR1 SGHDT, CDR2 YYEEEE. Trimming cost V 0 bases and J 8 bases, with 14 bases left between them. The CDR3 protein is CASSLGTGPGEKLFF. Here the CDR3 DNA reads TGTGCCAGCAGCTTGGGAACAGGGCCTGGCGAAAAACTGTTTTTT.

This rearrangement joins TRBV5-4 to TRBJ2-2; 11 bases are a match to TRBD2. The CDR3 totals 16 residues. Germline CDR1 reads SGHNT; CDR2 reads YYREEE (reference sequence). The J segment lost 5 bases and the V segment lost 4 bases, leaving 7 bases of the junction unmatched. DNA for the CDR3: TGTGCCAGCAGCGGACCGGGACTAGCGGTTACCGGGGAGCTGTTTTTT. Its translation: CASSGPGLAVTGELFF.

The CDR3 DNA reads TGTGCCAGCAGCCGATCTCCACAGCATGGGGGGGGGCGGCGGGGACAAGAGACCCAGTACTTC. Translation gives CASSRSPQHGGGRRGQETQYF. The J gene is TRBJ2-5, the V gene TRBV21-1; the DNA was not used to check the table's D call, TRBD2. TRBV21-1 is a listed pseudogene. The CDR3 runs to 21 residues.

V gene TRBV4-3 combines with J gene TRBJ1-5; D remains ambiguous. Trimming stripped 0 bases from V and 0 bases from J, with 6 bases between. The length of the CDR3 is 15 residues. In germline, CDR1 is LGHNA, CDR2 YSLEER. The CDR3 loop is CASSQEENSNQPQHF. CDR3 in DNA: TGCGCCAGCAGCCAAGAAGAGAATAGCAATCAGCCCCAGCATTTT.

The chain couples TRBV7-3 to TRBJ2-3; 9 nucleotides align to TRBD2. Unmatched junction bases numbered 4, after V lost 2 bases and J lost 1 base. This CDR3 comprises 16 residues. The germline CDR1 and CDR2 sequences are SGHTA and FQGTGA. The CDR3 DNA is TGTGCCAGCAGCTTAGAGGGCGGGGGGGGCACAGATACGCAGTATTTT. This codes for CASSLEGGGGTDTQYF.